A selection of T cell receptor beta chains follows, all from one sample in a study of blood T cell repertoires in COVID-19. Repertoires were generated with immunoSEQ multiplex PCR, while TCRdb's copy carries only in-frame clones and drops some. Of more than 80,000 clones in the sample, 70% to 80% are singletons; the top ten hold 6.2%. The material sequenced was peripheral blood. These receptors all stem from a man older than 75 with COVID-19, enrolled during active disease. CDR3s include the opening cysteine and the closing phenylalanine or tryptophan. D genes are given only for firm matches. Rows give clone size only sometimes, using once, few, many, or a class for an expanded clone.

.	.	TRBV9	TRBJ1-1	TGTGCCAGCAGCGTAGACAGGGACACTGAAGCTTTCTTT	CASSVDRDTEAFF
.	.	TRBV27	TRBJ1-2	TGTGCCAGCAGGGCGGGAGACTATGGCTACACCTTC	CASRAGDYGYTF
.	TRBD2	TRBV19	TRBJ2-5	TGTGCCAGTAGCCCGACTAGCGTCTCACAAGAGACCCAGTACTTC	CASSPTSVSQETQYF
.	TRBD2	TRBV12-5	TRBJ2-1	TGTGCTAGTGGTTTGCGGCTAGCGGGAGGGTTGGTTGAGCAGTTCTTC	CASGLRLAGGLVEQFF
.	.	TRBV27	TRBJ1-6	TGTGCCAGCAGCACGAACAGGGAAGGCAATTCACCCCTCCACTTT	CASSTNREGNSPLHF
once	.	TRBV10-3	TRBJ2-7	TGTGCCATCTCCGACAGGCGTCCATCCTACGAGCAGTACTTC	CAISDRRPSYEQYF
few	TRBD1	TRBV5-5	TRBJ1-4	TGTGCCAGCAGCTTGGCCGGACAGGGAGTACTGTTTTTT	CASSLAGQGVLFF
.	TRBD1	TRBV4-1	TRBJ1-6	TGCGCCAGCAGTCGTTCCCCGGGACAGAGAGATTCACCCCTCCACTTT	CASSRSPGQRDSPLHF
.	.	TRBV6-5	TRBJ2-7	TGTGCCAGCAGTAGGACTAATTCCTACGAGCAGTACTTC	CASSRTNSYEQYF
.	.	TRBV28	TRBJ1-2	TGTGCCAGCAGTCCCCCGACCCTAGCTGGTGGCTACACCTTC	CASSPPTLAGGYTF
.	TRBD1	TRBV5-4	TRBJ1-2	TGTGCCAGCAGCTCAAACAGGGGGCCGGGGTACACCTTC	CASSSNRGPGYTF
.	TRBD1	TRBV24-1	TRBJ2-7	TGTGCCACCAGTGTCGGGGGGACAGGGAGCAACGAGCAGTACTTC	CATSVGGTGSNEQYF
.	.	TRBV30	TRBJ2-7	TGTGCCTGGGGGGGGAGCTACGAGCAGTACTTC	CAWGGSYEQYF
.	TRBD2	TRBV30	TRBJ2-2	TGTGCCTCGACCAAGGGACTAGCGGCCGGGGAGCTGTTTTTT	CASTKGLAAGELFF
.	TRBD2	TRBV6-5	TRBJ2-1	TGTGCCAGCAGTTACCAGCGGGAGGGGAATGAGCAGTTCTTC	CASSYQREGNEQFF
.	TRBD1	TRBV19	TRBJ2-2	TGTGCCGCCAGCCGGGACAGAATAACCGGGGAGCTGTTTTTT	CAASRDRITGELFF
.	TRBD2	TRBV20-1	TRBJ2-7	TGCAGTGCTAGTACCGGGACTAGCGGGACCTACGAGCAGTACTTC	CSASTGTSGTYEQYF
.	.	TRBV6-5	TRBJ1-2	TGTGCCAGCAGTTTAGGAGGGATTCCCTATGGCTACACCTTC	CASSLGGIPYGYTF
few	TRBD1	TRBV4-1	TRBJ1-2	TGCGCCAGCAGCCGAACTCAGGGGGCAGGCTATGGCTACACCTTC	CASSRTQGAGYGYTF
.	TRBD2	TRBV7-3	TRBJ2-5	TGTGCCAGCAGCCAAACCGGACTAGCGGGATCTGGAGAGACCCAGTACTTC	CASSQTGLAGSGETQYF
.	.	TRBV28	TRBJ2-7	TGTGCCAGCAGGGGACTTACCGCAATTAGCTCCTACGAGCAGTACTTC	CASRGLTAISSYEQYF
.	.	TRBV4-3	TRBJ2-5	TGCGCCAGCAGCCAAGCTAACAGGGTTCGAGAGACCCAGTACTTC	CASSQANRVRETQYF
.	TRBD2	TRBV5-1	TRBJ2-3	TGCGCCAGCATCCGGGAGGTAGCCCCAGATACGCAGTATTTT	CASIREVAPDTQYF
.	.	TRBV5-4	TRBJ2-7	TGTGCCAGCAGCTTCGCCGGGAGCCCTTCCTACGCGCAGTACTTC	CASSFAGSPSYAQYF
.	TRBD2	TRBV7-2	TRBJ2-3	TGTGCCAGCAGCGGGGGGACTAGATTGGATACGCAGTATTTT	CASSGGTRLDTQYF
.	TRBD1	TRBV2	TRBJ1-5	TGTGCCAGCAGTCCTTTAACAGGGGACCAGCCCCAGCATTTT	CASSPLTGDQPQHF
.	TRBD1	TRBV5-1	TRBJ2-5	TGCGCCAGCAGCTTGGAGACAGGGTCGGGAGAGACCCAGTACTTC	CASSLETGSGETQYF
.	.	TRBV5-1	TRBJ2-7	TGCGCCAGCAGCTTATGGGCTAGCCGCTCCTACGAGCAGTACTTC	CASSLWASRSYEQYF
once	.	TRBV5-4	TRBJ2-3	TGTGCCAGCAGCTTGTTTTCGGACAGAGCACATAAGACGCAGTATTTT	CASSLFSDRAHKTQYF
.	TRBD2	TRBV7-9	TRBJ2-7	TGTGCCAGCAGCTCGACTAGCGGGTTTTACGAGCAGTACTTC	CASSSTSGFYEQYF
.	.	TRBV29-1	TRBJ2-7	TGCAGCGTTGAGCGATTAGACTCCCTCGGCGAGCAGTACTTC	CSVERLDSLGEQYF
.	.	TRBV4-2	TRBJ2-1	TGTGCCAGCAGCCAAGAGTTGGGCTCCAGCTCCTACAATGAGCAGTTCTTC	CASSQELGSSSYNEQFF
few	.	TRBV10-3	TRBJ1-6	TGTGCCATCAGTGAGGGGACTGAGTATAATTCACCCCTCCACTTT	CAISEGTEYNSPLHF
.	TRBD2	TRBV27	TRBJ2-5	TGTGCCAGCAGTCTTCTAGCGGGACAAGAGACCCAGTACTTC	CASSLLAGQETQYF
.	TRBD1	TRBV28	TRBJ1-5	TGTGCCAGCAGTTTATCGCAGGGGGTTAGCAATCAGCCCCAGCATTTT	CASSLSQGVSNQPQHF
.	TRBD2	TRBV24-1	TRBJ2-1	TGTGCCACCAGTGATCGGACTAGCGGGAGGGGGCATGAGCAGTTCTTC	CATSDRTSGRGHEQFF
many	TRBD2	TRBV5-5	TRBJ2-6	TGTGCCAGCAGCTCTGCGGGGGATACCTCTGGGGCCAACGTCCTGACTTTC	CASSSAGDTSGANVLTF
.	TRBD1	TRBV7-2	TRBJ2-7	TGTGCCAGCAGCTTAGTGTACATCCCGGGACAGTACGCCTACGAGCAGTACTTC	CASSLVYIPGQYAYEQYF
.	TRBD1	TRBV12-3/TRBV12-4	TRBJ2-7	TGTGCCAGCAGTACAGGGGCCTCCTACGAGCAGTACTTC	CASSTGASYEQYF
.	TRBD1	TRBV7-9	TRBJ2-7	TGTGCCAGCAGCTCCTGGGACAGGGCGTACGAGCAGTACTTC	CASSSWDRAYEQYF
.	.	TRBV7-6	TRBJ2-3	TGTGCCAGCAGCTTAGATGTTGGGGCCGGCACAGATACGCAGTATTTT	CASSLDVGAGTDTQYF
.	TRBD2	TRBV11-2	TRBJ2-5	TGTGCCAGCAGCAGACTAGCGGGTATGCAAGAGACCCAGTACTTC	CASSRLAGMQETQYF